The 29 T cell receptor beta chains below were found in one sample sequenced in a study of CD8+CD57+ T cells in acquired aplastic anemia. TCR beta VDJ and CDR3 profiling used genomic DNA as template. Each CDR3 protein is one row after TCRdb ran MiXCR on the reads. Among 200,000 to 250,000 distinct CDR3 sequences listed, 60% to 65% were seen once. Sequenced material: sorted CD4+, CD8+, or CD8+CD57+ T cells (not recorded which) from PBMCs. The receptors originated from a human donor in good health.

This clonotype was picked up many times. The J gene is TRBJ2-2, the V gene TRBV7-9; maybe TRBD2 (6 bases). The CDR3 consists of 15 residues. Trimming took off 4 bases at V and 7 bases at J, with 16 bases between the two ends. CDR1 and CDR2 (germline): SEHNR, FQNEAQ (reference sequence). The CDR3 here is CASSSAEGGIGELFF. Written as DNA, the CDR3 is TGTGCCAGCAGCTCCGCGGAGGGTGGTATCGGGGAGCTGTTTTTT.

In its sample, this clonotype was seen many times. J is TRBJ2-7 and V is TRBV19, with TRBD1 matching 11 bases. With V trimmed by 4 bases and J by 5 bases, 4 bases remained unmatched. The CDR3 extends over 14 amino acids. CDR1 LNHDA and CDR2 SQIVND come from the germline V gene (reference sequence). The chain's CDR3 is CASSNGQGANEQYF. The CDR3 DNA follows: TGTGCCAGTAGTAACGGACAGGGGGCTAACGAGCAGTACTTC.

This clonotype came up a few times. The J gene is TRBJ2-7, the V gene TRBV7-9; the D gene is possibly TRBD2 (6 bases). The CDR3 has 14 residues. V was cut by 1 base and J by 1 base, with 8 bases left in between. Germline CDR1 SEHNR, CDR2 FQNEAQ (reference sequence). As DNA, the CDR3 is TGTGCCAGCAGCTTAGTAGCGGAGTCCTACGAGCAGTACTTC. As protein: CASSLVAESYEQYF.

The chain joins TRBV12-3 or TRBV12-4 to TRBJ1-2, with 9 positions matching TRBD1. The junction had 7 bases not matched to a gene; V was cut back by 3 bases and J by 14 bases. The length of the CDR3 is 12 residues. Here the CDR3 reads CASSLGDRANTF. DNA for the CDR3: TGTGCCAGCAGTTTGGGGGACAGGGCCAATACCTTC.

The table lists this clonotype with many counts. V usage is TRBV6-1 and J usage is TRBJ2-5, with D unclear. This CDR3 has 15 residues. Germline V CDR1 and CDR2: MNHNS, SASEGT. V shed 3 bases and J shed 1 base, with 12 bases lying between them. This chain's CDR3 is CASSDLTGAQETQYF. CDR3 bases: TGTGCCAGCAGTGACTTGACCGGAGCCCAAGAGACCCAGTACTTC.

The chain has TRBV7-8 and TRBJ1-4; D might be TRBD1 (5 bases). Germline V CDR1 and CDR2: SGHVS, FQNEAQ. The CDR3 contains 16 residues. V was clipped by 5 bases and J by 0 bases, with 13 bases between them. The DNA for the CDR3 is TGTGCCAGCAGCGCGGGACCGATCTCAACTAATGAAAAACTGTTTTTT. Its translation: CASSAGPISTNEKLFF.

This CDR3 reads CSASASSYEQYF. The CDR3 DNA is TGCAGTGCATCAGCTAGCTCCTACGAGCAGTACTTC. The rearrangement joins TRBV20-1 to TRBJ2-7; D call uncertain. The CDR3 totals 12 residues. Trimming removed 6 bases at V and 0 bases at J, with 9 bases between. The germline gives CDR1 DFQATT, CDR2 SNEGSKA (reference sequence).

The V and J genes are TRBV2 and TRBJ1-6; D is unclear. V gave up 2 bases and J gave up 8 bases, with 7 bases separating them. The CDR3 has 13 amino acids. The germline V gene has CDR1 SNHLY and CDR2 FYNNEI. The CDR3 region has the DNA TGTGCCAGCAGTGAAAGGAGGGATTCACCCCTCCACTTT. It yields the protein CASSERRDSPLHF.

The rearrangement joins TRBV2 to TRBJ2-7; perhaps TRBD1 as D (5 bases). This CDR3 comprises 13 residues. Germline V lookup: CDR1 SNHLY, CDR2 FYNNEI. Deletions cut 8 bases from V and 2 bases from J, with 13 bases between. The CDR3 DNA reads TGTGCCAGCCGATCGGCAGGGACCTACGAGCAGTACTTC. It is translated as CASRSAGTYEQYF.

The rearrangement links TRBV6-2 or TRBV6-3 to TRBJ2-5, with D possibly TRBD2 on 5 matching bases. V lost 2 bases and J lost 4, with 14 bases in between. Germline values: CDR1 MNHEY, CDR2 SVGEGT. CDR3 length: 15 amino acids. As DNA, the CDR3 is TGTGCCAGCAGTTACATCGGCGGAGGAGGAGAGACCCAGTACTTC. This sequence encodes CASSYIGGGGETQYF.

This clonotype was seen many times. This rearrangement joins TRBV6-5 to TRBJ1-2, with 7 bases matching TRBD1. J was trimmed by 6 bases and V by 7 bases; bases with no gene match: 14. Per the germline V gene, CDR1 is MNHEY and CDR2 is SVGAGI. The CDR3 extends over 15 amino acids. CDR3 sequence reads: CASTSGGFGGDGYTF. The CDR3 DNA sequence: TGTGCCAGCACTTCAGGGGGGTTTGGGGGTGATGGCTACACCTTC.

This clonotype occurred many times. The chain joins TRBV7-3 to TRBJ2-3, with D perhaps matching TRBD1 (8 bases). CDR3 size: 19 residues. CDR1 is SGHTA and CDR2 is FQGTGA in the germline V gene. Trimming took 4 bases from V and 0 from J, leaving 23 bases between them. The CDR3 nucleotides read TGTGCCAGCAGCTCTCCGGGGGAGGGGGACAGGTGGAGCACAGATACGCAGTATTTT. Its translation: CASSSPGEGDRWSTDTQYF.

This sequence joins TRBV2 and TRBJ2-3; D ambiguous. V was pared by 7 bases and J by 0 bases, with 11 bases between. Per the germline V gene, CDR1 is SNHLY and CDR2 is FYNNEI. The CDR3 totals 14 residues. This CDR3 is CASKVGQSTDTQYF. The CDR3 nucleotides read TGTGCCAGCAAGGTGGGCCAGAGCACAGATACGCAGTATTTT.

The gene calls are TRBV9 and TRBJ2-4; D gene ambiguous. The CDR3 consists of 12 residues. Trimming shortened V by 0 bases and J by 7 bases, and 5 bases separated the two germline ends. CDR1 and CDR2 from the germline V gene are SGDLS and YYNGEE. The CDR3 region is CASSVGVNIQYF. CDR3 DNA sequence: TGTGCCAGCAGCGTAGGGGTGAACATTCAGTACTTC.

V gene TRBV7-8 combines with J gene TRBJ2-5, with D uncertain. V dropped 5 bases and J dropped 2 bases, with 6 bases sitting between them. Germline CDR1 and CDR2: SGHVS and FQNEAQ. The CDR3 runs 12 residues. DNA for the CDR3: TGTGCCAGCAGCCCTGGACAAGAGACCCAGTACTTC. It yields the protein CASSPGQETQYF.

The chain employs TRBV27 and TRBJ2-1; D is undetermined. V lost 3 bases and J lost 5, with 5 bases in between. Per germline, CDR1 MNHEY and CDR2 SMNVEV (reference sequence). The CDR3 totals 12 residues. The CDR3 DNA sequence: TGTGCCAGCAGTTTTTCCGACAATGAGCAGTTCTTC. It specifies CASSFSDNEQFF.

The chain's CDR3 is CATSARTTGIAYGYTF. CDR3 DNA: TGTGCCACCAGCGCTAGGACAACAGGGATTGCCTATGGCTACACCTTC. The J gene is TRBJ1-2, the V gene TRBV15; a possible D gene is TRBD1 (6 bases). The CDR3 length is 16 residues. The ends were cut back, 5 bases at V and 4 bases at J, with 20 bases in the middle. CDR1 is LNHNV and CDR2 is YYDKDF in the germline V gene (reference sequence). Combining the CDR3 with reference TRBV15 and TRBJ1-2 gives the whole variable domain DAMVIQNPRYQVTQFGKPVTLSCSQTLNHNVMYWYQQKSSQAPKLLFHYYDKDFNNEADTPDNFQSRRPNTSFCFLDIRSPGLGDTAMYLCATSARTTGIAYGYTFGSGTRLTVV.

This clonotype was counted at least ten times. The rearrangement joins TRBV4-1 to TRBJ1-4; 7 positions agree with TRBD1. The CDR3 covers 14 residues. The junction had 2 bases not matched to a gene; V was cut back by 3 bases and J by 4 bases. Germline V gene sequence: CDR1 MGHRA, CDR2 YSYEKL. The CDR3 DNA is TGCGCCAGCAGCCAGGGACAGATTAATGAAAAACTGTTTTTT. This codes for CASSQGQINEKLFF.

The rearrangement links TRBV7-2 to TRBJ2-7; 8 bases are a match to TRBD1. V was clipped by 5 bases and J by 2 bases; unmatched bases: 8. The CDR3 covers 15 residues. Germline CDR1 and CDR2: SGHTA and FQGNSA. This CDR3 reads CASSTTPDRAYEQYF. CDR3 nucleotides: TGTGCCAGCAGCACGACCCCGGACAGGGCCTACGAGCAGTACTTC.

The chain links TRBV12-3 or TRBV12-4 to TRBJ2-1, with D perhaps being TRBD1 or TRBD2 (5 bases each). Deletions cut 6 bases from V and 4 bases from J, with 7 bases between. There are 12 residues in the CDR3. CDR3 DNA sequence: TGTGCCAGCAGGGGACGGTACAATGAGCAGTTCTTC. It is translated as CASRGRYNEQFF.

The chain couples TRBV7-9 to TRBJ2-3, with 8 nucleotides matching TRBD2. V lost 2 bases to trimming and J lost 2 bases; unmatched junction nucleotides: 9. The CDR3 covers 17 residues. Per germline, CDR1 SEHNR and CDR2 FQNEAQ (reference sequence). CDR3 loop: CASSLPRKAGDTDTQYF. The DNA of the CDR3 is TGTGCCAGCAGCTTACCCCGGAAAGCGGGGGACACAGATACGCAGTATTTT. Variable domain in full (rest from reference TRBV7-9 and TRBJ2-3): DTGVSQNPRHKITKRGQNVTFRCDPISEHNRLYWYRQTLGQGPEFLTYFQNEAQLEKSRLLSDRFSAERPKGSFSTLEIQRTEQGDSAMYLCASSLPRKAGDTDTQYFGPGTRLTVL.

V usage is TRBV25-1 and J usage is TRBJ2-1; 9 nucleotides align to TRBD1. The CDR3 consists of 15 residues. V lost 2 bases, J lost 3 bases, and 2 bases stayed unmatched. Germline V gene sequence: CDR1 MGHDK, CDR2 SYGVNS. Here the CDR3 reads CASSEGQGYYNEQFF. CDR3 bases: TGTGCCAGCAGTGAAGGACAGGGGTACTACAATGAGCAGTTCTTC.

This clonotype was picked up many times. This rearrangement joins TRBV19 to TRBJ1-1, with D uncertain. Deletions cut 3 bases from V and 1 base from J, with 9 bases between. The CDR3 loop spans 14 amino acids. Per the germline V gene, CDR1 is LNHDA and CDR2 is SQIVND (reference sequence). CDR3 coding DNA: TGTGCCAGTAGTATTGTGCAGAAGAACACTGAAGCTTTCTTT. Its protein product is CASSIVQKNTEAFF.

V gene TRBV20-1 combines with J gene TRBJ2-7; 8 bases are shared with TRBD2. The V gene's germline CDR1 is DFQATT and CDR2 SNEGSKA (reference sequence). The V and J ends lost 6 bases and 6 bases, in that order; junction bases with no gene match: 16. This CDR3 has 15 residues. The CDR3 sequence is CSASSPGGRRFEQYF. DNA of the CDR3: TGCAGTGCCAGCTCACCGGGCGGGAGGCGGTTCGAGCAGTACTTC.

In the case of this clonotype: One end of the junction is discordant with germline, which a read error may explain. This chain links TRBV19 with TRBJ2-5; 11 nucleotides align to TRBD2. Near its end, the DNA agrees better with TRBJ2-7, so the J call may be wrong. CDR1 and CDR2 (germline): LNHDA, SQIVND (reference sequence). CDR3 length: 13 residues. The CDR3: CACSGGALNEQYF. The CDR3 coding sequence is TGTGCCTGTAGCGGGGGGGCGCTCAACGAGCAGTACTTC.

This clonotype was counted a few times. A much larger clone is a single base away; this may be a read error. This sequence joins TRBV4-1 and TRBJ1-6, with 11 bases that match TRBD1. Germline CDR1 and CDR2: MGHRA and YSYEKL. The CDR3 runs to 16 residues. This CDR3 is CASSQELRTGGSPPHF. DNA for the CDR3: TGCGCCAGCAGCCAAGAACTGCGGACAGGGGGCTCACCCCCCCACTTT.

V usage is TRBV19 and J usage is TRBJ1-1; D not certain. In germline, CDR1 is LNHDA, CDR2 SQIVND (reference sequence). V shed 4 bases and J shed 7 bases, with 4 bases lying between them. This CDR3 region has 10 residues. CDR3 nucleotide sequence: TGTGCCAGTAGTACTAATGAAGCTTTCTTT. This encodes CASSTNEAFF.

The V call is TRBV25-1, the J call TRBJ1-1; 7 bases map to TRBD1. Trimming cost V 3 bases and J 1 base; bases outside gene matches: 2. Germline CDR1 reads MGHDK; CDR2 reads SYGVNS. The CDR3 sequence is 14 residues long. The CDR3 spells CASSETGRNTEAFF. CDR3 sequence (DNA): TGTGCCAGCAGTGAGACAGGGAGGAACACTGAAGCTTTCTTT. Variable domain in full (rest from reference TRBV25-1 and TRBJ1-1): EADIYQTPRYLVIGTGKKITLECSQTMGHDKMYWYQQDPGMELHLIHYSYGVNSTEKGDLSSESTVSRIRTEHFPLTLESARPSHTSQYLCASSETGRNTEAFFGQGTRLTVV.

This clonotype was seen many times. The chain is built from TRBV2 and TRBJ2-1, with D hard to call. Per the germline V gene, CDR1 is SNHLY and CDR2 is FYNNEI. V was shortened by 4 bases and J by 5 bases, with 9 bases between the two germline ends. There are 13 residues in the CDR3. DNA for the CDR3: TGTGCCAGCAGTGGGCAGCGAGACAATGAGCAGTTCTTC. The encoded protein is CASSGQRDNEQFF.